This T cell receptor (beta chain) is from a study of OX40 agonist ivuxolimab in advanced cancers. If patients had autoimmune disease history or systemic immunosuppression, they were excluded. CDR3 length: 15 amino acids. Germline CDR1 is SGHRS and CDR2 is YFSETQ. The J segment lost 0 bases and the V segment lost 7 bases, leaving 5 bases of the junction unmatched. Sequencing was performed with immunoSEQ multiplex PCR; in TCRdb, only in-frame clones are kept and a portion is missing. Altogether roughly 38,000 clones are present, around four fifths being singletons, with the ten largest covering roughly 2.7%. This clone was seen only once.

The TCR was taken from an adult with an advanced solid tumor such as melanoma, head and neck, liver or kidney cancer. This sequence joins TRBV5-1 and TRBJ2-1; 9 nucleotides match TRBD2. The input for sequencing was CD4+ or CD8+ T cells sorted from blood, taken in a trial of the OX40 agonist ivuxolimab. CDR3 amino acids: CASSAGGSSYNEQFF. The CDR3 DNA follows: TGCGCCAGCTCCGCGGGGGGGAGCTCCTACAATGAGCAGTTCTTC.